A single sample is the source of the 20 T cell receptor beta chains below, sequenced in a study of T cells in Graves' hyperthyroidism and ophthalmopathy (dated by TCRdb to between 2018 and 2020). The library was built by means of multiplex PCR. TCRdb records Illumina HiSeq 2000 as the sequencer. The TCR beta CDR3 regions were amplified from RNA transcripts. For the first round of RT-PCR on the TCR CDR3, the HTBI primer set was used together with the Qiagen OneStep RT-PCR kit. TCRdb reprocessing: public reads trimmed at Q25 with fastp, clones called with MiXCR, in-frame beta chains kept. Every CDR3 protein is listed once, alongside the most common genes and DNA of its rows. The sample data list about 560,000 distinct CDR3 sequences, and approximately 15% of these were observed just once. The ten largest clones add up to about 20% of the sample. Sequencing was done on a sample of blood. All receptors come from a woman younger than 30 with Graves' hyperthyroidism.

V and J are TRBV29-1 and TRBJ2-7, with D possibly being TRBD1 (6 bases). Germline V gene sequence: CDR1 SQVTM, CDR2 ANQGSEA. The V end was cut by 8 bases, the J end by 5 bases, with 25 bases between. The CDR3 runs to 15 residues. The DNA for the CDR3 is TGCAGCATAAAGCTACGTGGGGGCTTTTCCGACGAGCAGTACTTC. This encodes CSIKLRGGFSDEQYF.

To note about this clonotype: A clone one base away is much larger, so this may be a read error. Here the CDR3 DNA reads TGTGCCAGCAGTGTATACAGTGAGGGGGTTCAGGGCAATGAGCAGTACTTC. This codes for CASSVYSEGVQGNEQYF. This chain links TRBV6-5 with TRBJ2-1, with D possibly being TRBD1 (6 bases). The assigned J gene may be wrong: the sequence end matches TRBJ2-7 better. The CDR3 loop spans 17 amino acids. Germline assignment: CDR1 MNHEY and CDR2 SVGAGI.

In nucleotides, the CDR3 is TGTGCCAGCAGCCAAGTGGGACTAGTAGTAGCCGGGGAGCTGTTTTTT. It is translated as CASSQVGLVVAGELFF. The chain employs TRBV3-1 and TRBJ2-2, with 8 bases that match TRBD2. This CDR3 has 16 amino acids. The V gene end was trimmed by 1 base and the J gene end by 6 bases; junction bases not matched to a gene: 7. The germline gives CDR1 LGHDT, CDR2 YNNKEL (reference sequence).

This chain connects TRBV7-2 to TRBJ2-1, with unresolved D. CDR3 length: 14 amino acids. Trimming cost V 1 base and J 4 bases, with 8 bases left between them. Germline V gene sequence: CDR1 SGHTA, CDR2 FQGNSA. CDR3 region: CASSLVMAYNEQFF. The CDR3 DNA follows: TGTGCCAGCAGCTTAGTCATGGCATACAATGAGCAGTTCTTC.

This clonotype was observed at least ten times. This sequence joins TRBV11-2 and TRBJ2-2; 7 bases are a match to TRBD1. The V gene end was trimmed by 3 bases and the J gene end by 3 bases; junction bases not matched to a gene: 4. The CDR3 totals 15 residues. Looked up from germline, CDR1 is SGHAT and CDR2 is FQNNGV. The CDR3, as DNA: TGTGCCAGCAGCTTTGGGACAGTCTACACCGGGGAGCTGTTTTTT. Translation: CASSFGTVYTGELFF.

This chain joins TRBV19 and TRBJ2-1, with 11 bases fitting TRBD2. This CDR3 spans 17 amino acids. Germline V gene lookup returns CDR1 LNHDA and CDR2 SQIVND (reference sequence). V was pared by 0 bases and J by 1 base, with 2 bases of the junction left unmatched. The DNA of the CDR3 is TGTGCCAGTAGTATAGACCGACTAGCGGGATCCTACAATGAGCAGTTCTTC. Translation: CASSIDRLAGSYNEQFF.

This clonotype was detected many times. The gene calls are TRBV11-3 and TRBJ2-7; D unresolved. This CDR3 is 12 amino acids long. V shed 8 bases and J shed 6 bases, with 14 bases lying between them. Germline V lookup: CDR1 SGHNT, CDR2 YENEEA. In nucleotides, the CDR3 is TGTGCCAGCTCCTTGATCGAAGCCGAGCAGTACTTC. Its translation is CASSLIEAEQYF.

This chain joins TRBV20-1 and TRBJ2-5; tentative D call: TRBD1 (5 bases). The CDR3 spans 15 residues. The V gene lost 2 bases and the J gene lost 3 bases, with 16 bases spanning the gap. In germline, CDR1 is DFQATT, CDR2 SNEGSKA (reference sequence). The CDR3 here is CSARKGAELEETQYF. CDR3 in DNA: TGCAGTGCTAGAAAAGGGGCAGAACTGGAAGAGACCCAGTACTTC.

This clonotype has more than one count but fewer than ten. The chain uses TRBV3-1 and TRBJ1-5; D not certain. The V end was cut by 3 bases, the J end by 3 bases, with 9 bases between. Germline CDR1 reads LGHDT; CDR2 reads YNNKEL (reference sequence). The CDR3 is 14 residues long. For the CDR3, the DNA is TGTGCCAGCAGCCAGGAAGGGCTCAATCAGCCCCAGCATTTT. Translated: CASSQEGLNQPQHF. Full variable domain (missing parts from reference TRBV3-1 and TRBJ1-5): DTAVSQTPKYLVTQMGNDKSIKCEQNLGHDTMYWYKQDSKKFLKIMFSYNNKELIINETVPNRFSPKSPDKAHLNLHINSLELGDSAVYFCASSQEGLNQPQHFGDGTRLSIL.

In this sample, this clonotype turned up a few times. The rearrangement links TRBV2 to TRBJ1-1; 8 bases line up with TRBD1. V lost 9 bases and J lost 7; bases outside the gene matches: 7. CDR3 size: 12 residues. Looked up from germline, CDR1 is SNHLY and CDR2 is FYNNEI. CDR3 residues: CARADRAIEAFF. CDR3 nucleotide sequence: TGTGCCAGGGCGGACAGGGCGATTGAAGCTTTCTTT. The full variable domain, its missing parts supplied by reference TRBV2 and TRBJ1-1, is EPEVTQTPSHQVTQMGQEVILRCVPISNHLYFYWYRQILGQKVEFLVSFYNNEISEKSEIFDDQFSVERPDGSNFTLKIRSTKLEDSAMYFCARADRAIEAFFGQGTRLTVV.

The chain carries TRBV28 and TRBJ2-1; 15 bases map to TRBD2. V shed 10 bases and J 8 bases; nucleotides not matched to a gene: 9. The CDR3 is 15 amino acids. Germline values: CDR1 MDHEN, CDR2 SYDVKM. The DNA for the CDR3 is TGTGCCACCAATGCCCGGACTAGCGGGAGGGATGAGCAGTTCTTC. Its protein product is CATNARTSGRDEQFF.

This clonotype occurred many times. CDR3 amino acids: CASSKRDRGNQPQHF. DNA for the CDR3: TGTGCCAGCAGTAAACGGGACAGGGGAAATCAGCCCCAGCATTTT. The V call is TRBV6-1, the J call TRBJ1-5, with 10 bases fitting TRBD1. The CDR3 contains 15 residues. V lost 5 bases to trimming and J lost 4 bases; unmatched junction nucleotides: 5. The germline V gene encodes CDR1 MNHNS and CDR2 SASEGT.

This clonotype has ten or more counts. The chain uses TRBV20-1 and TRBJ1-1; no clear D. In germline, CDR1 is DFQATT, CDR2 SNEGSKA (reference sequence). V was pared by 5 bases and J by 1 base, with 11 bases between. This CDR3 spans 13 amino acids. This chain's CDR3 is CSAPSVRNTEAFF. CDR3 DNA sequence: TGCAGTGCTCCCTCTGTCCGGAACACTGAAGCTTTCTTT.

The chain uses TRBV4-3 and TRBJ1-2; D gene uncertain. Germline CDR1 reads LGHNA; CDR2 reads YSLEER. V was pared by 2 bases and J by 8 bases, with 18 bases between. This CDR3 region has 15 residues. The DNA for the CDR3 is TGCGCCAGCAGCCAACCTGGACTGGGGATAGGAGGCTACACCTTC. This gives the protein CASSQPGLGIGGYTF.

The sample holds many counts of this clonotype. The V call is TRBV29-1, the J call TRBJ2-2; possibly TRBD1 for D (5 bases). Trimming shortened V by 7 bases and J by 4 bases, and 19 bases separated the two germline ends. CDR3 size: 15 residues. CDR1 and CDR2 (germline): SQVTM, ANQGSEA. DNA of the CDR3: TGCAGCGCCCTCAGTTGGGGCCTGACCACCGGGGAGCTGTTTTTT. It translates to CSALSWGLTTGELFF.

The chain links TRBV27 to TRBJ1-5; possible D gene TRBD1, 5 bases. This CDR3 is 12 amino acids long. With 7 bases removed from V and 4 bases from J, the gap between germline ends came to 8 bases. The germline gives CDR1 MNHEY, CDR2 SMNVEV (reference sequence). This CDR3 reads CASMTVNQPQHF. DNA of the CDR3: TGTGCCAGCATGACAGTAAATCAGCCCCAGCATTTT.

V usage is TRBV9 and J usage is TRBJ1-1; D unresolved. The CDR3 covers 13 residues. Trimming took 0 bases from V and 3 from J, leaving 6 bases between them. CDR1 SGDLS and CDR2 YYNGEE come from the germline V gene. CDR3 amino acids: CASSVELYTEAFF. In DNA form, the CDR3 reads TGTGCCAGCAGCGTAGAGCTTTACACTGAAGCTTTCTTT.

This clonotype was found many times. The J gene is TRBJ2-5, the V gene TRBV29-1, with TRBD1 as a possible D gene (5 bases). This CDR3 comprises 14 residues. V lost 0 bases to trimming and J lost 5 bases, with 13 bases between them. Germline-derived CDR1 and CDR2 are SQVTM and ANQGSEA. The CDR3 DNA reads TGCAGCGTTGAAGATATAGGGGTCGCCGAGACCCAGTACTTC. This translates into CSVEDIGVAETQYF.

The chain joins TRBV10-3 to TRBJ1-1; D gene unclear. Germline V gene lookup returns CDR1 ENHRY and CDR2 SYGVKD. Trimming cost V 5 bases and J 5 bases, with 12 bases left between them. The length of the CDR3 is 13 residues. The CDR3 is CAISSEGKTEAFF. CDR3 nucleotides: TGTGCCATCAGTTCGGAGGGTAAAACTGAAGCTTTCTTT.

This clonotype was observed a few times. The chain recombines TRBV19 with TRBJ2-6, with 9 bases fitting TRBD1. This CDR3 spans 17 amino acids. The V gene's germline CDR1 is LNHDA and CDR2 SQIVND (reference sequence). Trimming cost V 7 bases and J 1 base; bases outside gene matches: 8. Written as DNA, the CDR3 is TGTGCCAGTACCGCCCCGGGACAGGGATCTGGGGCCAACGTCCTGACTTTC. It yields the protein CASTAPGQGSGANVLTF.